The rows below give T cell receptor beta chains drawn from one sample of a study of cytomegalovirus exposure and HLA in healthy donors. Sequencing used immunoSEQ multiplex PCR; TCRdb keeps in-frame clones, though not all of them. The repertoire holds more than 55,000 clones, with 65% to 90% as singletons. Sequencing was carried out using PBMCs. These receptor sequences come from a human donor in good health. CDR3s include the opening cysteine and the closing phenylalanine or tryptophan. The D gene is left open where the match is weak. Size is stated for part of the rows, as once, few or many counts, or as a class when the clone is expanded.

>TRBJ2-1|.|TRBV5-1|TRBD1
TGCGCCAGCAGCGTGACAGGGAGTCGGTCCTACAATGAGCAGTTCTTC
CASSVTGSRSYNEQFF
>TRBJ2-6|.|TRBV6-4|TRBD2
TGTGCCAGCAGTGACTCTAGCGGGAGTGGGGCCAACGTCCTGACTTTC
CASSDSSGSGANVLTF
>TRBJ1-1|.|TRBV19|.
TGTGCCAGTAGTAGCTACAGGGACACTGAAGCTTTCTTT
CASSSYRDTEAFF
>TRBJ2-2|.|TRBV7-3|TRBD2
TGTGCCAGCAGCTTATTAGGCGGGAGGGTTGGCGCCGGGGAGCTGTTTTTT
CASSLLGGRVGAGELFF
>TRBJ1-2|.|TRBV11-2|TRBD1
TGTGCCAGCAGCCCCCCCCCTGGACAGGGCCAGAATGGCTACACCTTC
CASSPPPGQGQNGYTF
>TRBJ1-1|.|TRBV19|.
TGTGCCAGTAGTATTTGGACAGAGAACACTGAAGCTTTCTTT
CASSIWTENTEAFF
>TRBJ2-7|.|TRBV20-1|.
TGCAGTGCAAACCCCTACTACGAGCAGTACTTC
CSANPYYEQYF
>TRBJ2-3|.|TRBV9|TRBD2
TGTGCCAGCAGCGTAGGATTTGCGGGAGGTGCAGATACGCAGTATTTT
CASSVGFAGGADTQYF
>TRBJ2-3|.|TRBV7-8|TRBD2
TGTGCCAGCAGCCTCCAGGGACTAGCGGGAGTGGGGGTTACAGATACGCAGTATTTT
CASSLQGLAGVGVTDTQYF
>TRBJ2-2|.|TRBV10-1|TRBD1
TGCGCCAGACATAGACAGGGACGGGATGGGTCTAACACCGGGGAGCTGTTTTTT
CARHRQGRDGSNTGELFF
>TRBJ1-4|.|TRBV7-9|.
TGTGCCAGCAGCCCAACCAGGGTTGCAACTAATGAAAAACTGTTTTTT
CASSPTRVATNEKLFF
>TRBJ2-2|.|TRBV5-4|TRBD1
TGTGCCAGCAGCTTAGCGACAGGGAATACCGGGGAGCTGTTTTTT
CASSLATGNTGELFF
>TRBJ2-3|.|TRBV19|.
TGTGCCACTAGACTAGATACGCAGTATTTT
CATRLDTQYF
>TRBJ2-1|.|TRBV7-8|TRBD2
TGTGCCAGCAGCTTAGGACTAGCGGGAGTCAATCAGTTCTTC
CASSLGLAGVNQFF
>TRBJ2-5|.|TRBV11-3|.
TGTGCCAGCAGCTTAGAGGGCCACAAGACCCAGTACTTC
CASSLEGHKTQYF
>TRBJ1-5|.|TRBV7-9|.
TGTGCCAGCAGCTCGGATGCGGGTTATCAGCCCCAGCATTTT
CASSSDAGYQPQHF
>TRBJ2-7|.|TRBV7-9|TRBD2
TGTTCCAGCAGCCCTCTTGGTAGCGGGGAACGAACCTACGAGCAGTACTTC
CSSSPLGSGERTYEQYF
>TRBJ2-2|few|TRBV4-2|TRBD1
TGTGCCAGCATGCTCCAAGCCGGGACAGGGGCCGGGGAGCTGTTTTTT
CASMLQAGTGAGELFF
>TRBJ2-2|.|TRBV11-3|TRBD1
TGTGCCAGCAGCTCGGACAGGGGTGAAGCCGGGGAGCTGTTTTTT
CASSSDRGEAGELFF
>TRBJ1-1|.|TRBV10-3|TRBD1
TGTGCCATCAGTGAGTCGAGACAGGGGAGTACTGAAGCTTTCTTT
CAISESRQGSTEAFF
>TRBJ1-3|.|TRBV2|.
TGTGCCAGCAGTGATCGGGGGTTTGGAAACACCATATATTTT
CASSDRGFGNTIYF
>TRBJ1-2|.|TRBV7-9|TRBD1
TGTTCCAGAGGAACAGGGGGCGAGGGCTATGGCTACACCTTC
CSRGTGGEGYGYTF
>TRBJ2-7|.|TRBV5-4|TRBD2
TGTGCCAGCAGCTTTTTGGCGGGAGAAGGCGAGCAGTACTTC
CASSFLAGEGEQYF
>TRBJ2-5|.|TRBV12-5|TRBD1
TGTGCTAGTGGTTTGGATCGAACAGGGGTGACCCAGTACTTC
CASGLDRTGVTQYF
>TRBJ2-3|.|TRBV6-4|TRBD2
TGTGCCAGCAGCCGACTAGCGGGGGCTAGCACAGATACGCAGTATTTT
CASSRLAGASTDTQYF
>TRBJ1-5|.|TRBV27|TRBD1
TGTGCCAGCAGGCGGGGACAGCCGAATCAGCCCCAGCATTTT
CASRRGQPNQPQHF
>TRBJ2-1|.|TRBV27|.
TGTGCCAGCAGTACATATAACCGGGACACAAAGCAGTTCTTC
CASSTYNRDTKQFF
>TRBJ2-2|.|TRBV4-1|TRBD2
TGCGCCAGCAGCTACATTCTAGCGGGAGTGTTGAACACCGGGGAGCTGTTTTTT
CASSYILAGVLNTGELFF
>TRBJ1-6|.|TRBV4-1|TRBD1
TGCGCCAGCAGCCAAGATGGGACAGATTTTAGCTCCTATAATTCACCCCTCCACTTT
CASSQDGTDFSSYNSPLHF
>TRBJ1-4|.|TRBV7-9|TRBD1
TGTTCCAGCAGCTTCCGTGGGCAGGGGGGTGAAAAACTGTTTTTT
CSSSFRGQGGEKLFF
>TRBJ1-6|.|TRBV4-1|.
TGCGCCAGCAGCCAAGCCGTTCCAGGGGTTAGGGGTAATTCACCCCTCCACTTT
CASSQAVPGVRGNSPLHF
>TRBJ1-5|.|TRBV6-1|.
TGTGCCAGCGGTGGGAGCGACAGGAGATATCAGCCCCAGCATTTT
CASGGSDRRYQPQHF
>TRBJ1-2|.|TRBV7-2|TRBD1
TGTGCCAGCAGCTTAGGACAGGGGAACTATGGCTACACCTTC
CASSLGQGNYGYTF
>TRBJ2-7|.|TRBV6-6|.
TGTGCCAGCAGGCCTTCGGGGGGCAGCTACGAGCAGTACTTC
CASRPSGGSYEQYF
>TRBJ2-1|.|TRBV6-5|TRBD2
TGTGCCAGCAGTTACTCGGGGCCGGGAGGGTCGAATGAGCAGTTCTTC
CASSYSGPGGSNEQFF
>TRBJ2-5|.|TRBV18|TRBD2
TGTGCCAGCTCACCCCTCTCGGCTAGCGGACAAGAGACCCAGTACTTC
CASSPLSASGQETQYF